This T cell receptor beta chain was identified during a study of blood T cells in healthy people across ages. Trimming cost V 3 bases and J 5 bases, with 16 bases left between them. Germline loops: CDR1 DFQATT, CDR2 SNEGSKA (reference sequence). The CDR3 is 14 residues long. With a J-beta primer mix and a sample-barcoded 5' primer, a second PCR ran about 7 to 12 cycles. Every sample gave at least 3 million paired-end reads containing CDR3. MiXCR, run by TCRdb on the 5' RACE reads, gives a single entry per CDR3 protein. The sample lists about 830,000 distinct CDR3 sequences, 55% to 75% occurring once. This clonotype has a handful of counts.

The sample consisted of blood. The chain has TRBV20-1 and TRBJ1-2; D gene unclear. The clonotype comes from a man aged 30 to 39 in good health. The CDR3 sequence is CSASIPGWEYGYTF. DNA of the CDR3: TGCAGTGCTAGTATTCCTGGCTGGGAATATGGCTACACCTTC.